The text below deals with one TCR beta chain. The antigen remains unidentified. The data originate from a study of T-cell memory formation after mild COVID-19. About the research overall: Largely, the TCR clusters proved donor specific. Overall study results and limits: Memory cells collected pre-infection included some clones that later responded, suggesting cross-reactive memory joined. Largely, contracting CD4+ clones fell within CM and EM, and contracting CD8+ clones within EMRA.

A single record per CDR3 protein comes from TCRdb applying MiXCR to the 5' RACE reads. This table has around 200,000 distinct CDR3 sequences, 10% appearing once. Germline trimming cut 6 bases from V and 7 bases from J; bases unmatched to any gene: 8. The CDR3 totals 13 residues. CDR1 and CDR2 (germline): MNHEY, SMNVEV (reference sequence). The J gene is TRBJ1-2, the V gene TRBV27; 7 nucleotides match TRBD1. This TCR was sampled from a man aged 18 to 29 who had mild COVID-19 (a few samples of this study predate the infection). Cell type and time point are not known. The material sequenced was PBMCs or a T cell subset sorted from them (not recorded which). The CDR3 spells CASRSTGSGGYTF. CDR3 sequence (DNA): TGTGCCAGCAGGTCGACAGGGAGCGGTGGCTACACCTTC.